This T cell receptor (beta chain) was sequenced during a study of T cells expressing NK-cell markers (dated by TCRdb to between 2020 and 2021). Regarding the research as a whole: In sorted CD3+CD56+NKG2C+, CD3+CD56+NKG2C- and CD3+CD56-NKG2C+ T-cell subsets from several donors, TCR beta-chain repertoires were profiled. Seven of the eight sequenced donors were HCMV-seropositive and one was HCMV-seronegative. Randomly selected healthy volunteers, three men and five women, were used as the eight sequenced donors. Libraries were sequenced as 2 x 150 bp reads on Illumina HiSeq 2000/2500, MiSeq or NextSeq. Results and caveats for the whole study, not just this receptor: Those dominant clonotypes were again the most abundant among CD3+CD56-NKG2C+ cells in a few donors, at about 25-65%. Whether the expanded NKG2C-expressing T cell clones were specific for HCMV antigens remained unclear. In five to seven donors, the dominant CD3+CD56+NKG2C+ clonotypes were among the top 10 CD8+ clonotypes and accounted for about 1.0-7.5% of CD8+ T cells.

Reads for this sample came from an Illumina HiSeq 2000. TCR beta cDNA libraries were prepared using 5'RACE template switching, which introduced a universal primer site and unique molecular identifiers. Synthesis of cDNA was primed from the TCR beta constant segment and was followed by two consecutive PCR amplification steps. The authors' pipeline ran thus. MIGEC was used to demultiplex reads and group the reads by UMI, and MiTCR was used to assemble and quantify clonotypes. To exclude erroneous sequences, only TCR cDNA sequences supported by at least two reads were retained. The tcR package was used for downstream repertoire analysis, with clonotypes matched between fractions based on CDR3 nucleotide sequence plus V segment. VDJmatch was used to annotate antigen specificity against VDJdb, with one amino acid substitution in CDR3 allowed. The reads went through TCRdb reprocessing, and each CDR3 protein sequence gets one entry with no DNA. None of the V and J calls come from the authors' own analysis; TCRdb made them. This specimen's table enumerates a few hundred thousand distinct CDR3 sequences. The top ten clonotypes cover around 5% of the sample.

Counted from cysteine to phenylalanine, this CDR3 has 14 amino acids. The protein alone is recorded here. As encoded in the germline V gene, CDR1 is SGHTA while CDR2 is FQGNSA. A commercial ELISA kit detecting HCMV-specific IgG in serum was used to determine HCMV serostatus. Peripheral blood mononuclear cells were isolated from blood by Ficoll density gradient centrifugation. As for this clonotype: This clone's antigen is unknown.

The source is a man aged 18-75 years in good health. The V gene is TRBV7-2 and the J gene is TRBJ2-1. The sequenced sample was blood T cells: a sorted CD56 or NKG2C T cell subset, CD4+ or CD8+ T cells, or bulk PBMC T cells (not recorded which). The CDR3 loop reads CASSPSNNKNEQFF.